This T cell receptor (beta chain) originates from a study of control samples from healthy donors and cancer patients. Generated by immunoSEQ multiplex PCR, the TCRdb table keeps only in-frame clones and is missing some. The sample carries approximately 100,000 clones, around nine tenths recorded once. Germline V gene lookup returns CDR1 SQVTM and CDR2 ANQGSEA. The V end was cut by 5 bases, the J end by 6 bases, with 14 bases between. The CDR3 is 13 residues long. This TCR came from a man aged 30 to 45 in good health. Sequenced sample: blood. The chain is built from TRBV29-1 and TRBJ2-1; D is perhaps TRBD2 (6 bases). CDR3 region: CSVYPGLINEQFF. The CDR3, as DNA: TGCAGCGTTTATCCGGGACTCATCAATGAGCAGTTCTTC.